A single sample is the source of the 22 T cell receptor beta chains below, sequenced in a study of T cells in Graves' hyperthyroidism and ophthalmopathy. RNA transcripts gave rise to amplified TCR beta CDR3 regions. HTBI primers were employed in a first-round RT-PCR of the TCR CDR3. TCRdb redid the calling of the multiplex PCR reads with MiXCR, one entry per CDR3 protein. This repertoire shows a few hundred thousand distinct CDR3 sequences, under 60% found once; its top ten account for approximately 7.5%. Material for sequencing was peripheral blood or thyroid tissue (not recorded which). The receptors come from a woman between 18 and 29 years old with Graves' hyperthyroidism.

The chain is built from TRBV24-1 and TRBJ2-5; D not certain. V was trimmed by 3 bases and J by 7 bases, leaving 8 bases between them. Germline V lookup: CDR1 KGHDR, CDR2 SFDVKD. The CDR3 has 12 residues. The CDR3 DNA follows: TGTGCCACCAGTGATCCCTCCGGGACCCAGTACTTC. This codes for CATSDPSGTQYF.

This clonotype was observed many times. This rearrangement joins TRBV4-3 to TRBJ2-7; 10 nucleotides agree with TRBD1. This CDR3 has 14 amino acids. Germline V gives CDR1 LGHNA, CDR2 YSLEER. V was pared by 5 bases and J by 7 bases, with 8 bases of the junction left unmatched. The chain's CDR3 is CASSGDRGLGEQYF. In DNA form, the CDR3 reads TGCGCCAGCAGCGGAGACAGGGGGCTGGGTGAGCAGTACTTC.

This clonotype has ten or more counts. The rearrangement joins TRBV9 to TRBJ2-6; D is possibly TRBD2 (5 bases). V dropped 7 bases and J dropped 2 bases, with 16 bases sitting between them. The germline V gene has CDR1 SGDLS and CDR2 YYNGEE. The CDR3 runs 16 residues. The CDR3: CASSPSLGAGANVLTF. CDR3 DNA: TGTGCCAGCTCACCATCCCTCGGGGCTGGGGCCAACGTCCTGACTTTC.

The chain carries TRBV12-3 or TRBV12-4 and TRBJ1-6, with 8 bases lining up with TRBD1. The CDR3 is 16 residues long. The J segment lost 2 bases and the V segment lost 6 bases, leaving 6 bases of the junction unmatched. The CDR3: CASSLTRGPYNSPLHF. Here the CDR3 DNA reads TGTGCCAGCAGCCTGACCAGGGGGCCCTATAATTCACCCCTCCACTTT.

V usage is TRBV20-1 and J usage is TRBJ1-4; D remains ambiguous. This CDR3 region has 12 residues. Germline V CDR1 and CDR2: DFQATT, SNEGSKA (reference sequence). Trimming took 3 bases from V and 5 from J, leaving 7 bases between them. CDR3 DNA: TGCAGTGCTAGGGGGAGCAATGAAAAACTGTTTTTT. The encoded protein is CSARGSNEKLFF.

This clonotype appeared many times. The chain joins TRBV5-6 to TRBJ2-7; D may be TRBD1 (5 bases). Germline CDR1 reads SGHDT; CDR2 reads YYEEEE. The CDR3 is 12 residues long. Trimming took 4 bases from V and 6 from J, leaving 11 bases between them. CDR3 region: CASSETEAEQYF. The CDR3 DNA reads TGTGCCAGCAGCGAGACAGAGGCCGAGCAGTACTTC. The variable domain in full, with the rest retrieved from reference TRBV5-6 and TRBJ2-7, is DAGVTQSPTHLIKTRGQQVTLRCSPKSGHDTVSWYQQALGQGPQFIFQYYEEEERQRGNFPDRFSGHQFPNYSSELNVNALLLGDSALYLCASSETEAEQYFGPGTRLTVT.

The J gene is TRBJ1-5, the V gene TRBV7-6; 10 nucleotides agree with TRBD1. CDR3 length: 15 residues. V gave up 5 bases and J gave up 6 bases; unmatched junction bases: 7. CDR1 is SGHVS and CDR2 is FNYEAQ in the germline V gene. In nucleotides, the CDR3 is TGTGCCAGCAGCCCCGGACAGGGGGGAGCTCAGCCCCAGCATTTT. Amino acid sequence: CASSPGQGGAQPQHF.

This rearrangement joins TRBV19 to TRBJ1-5; 10 nucleotides agree with TRBD1. V trimming: 3 bases; J trimming: 1 base; junction bases outside the gene matches: 6. The CDR3 runs to 17 residues. From germline, CDR1 is LNHDA and CDR2 SQIVND (reference sequence). The CDR3: CASSIRRQGASNQPQHF. CDR3 in DNA: TGTGCCAGTAGTATTCGGAGACAGGGGGCGAGCAATCAGCCCCAGCATTTT.

There are many counts of this clonotype. The gene calls are TRBV6-2 or TRBV6-3 and TRBJ2-7, with 7 bases that match TRBD2. The length of the CDR3 is 15 residues. J gave up 6 bases and V 6 bases, and 14 bases lay outside the gene matches. The germline CDR1 and CDR2 sequences are MNHEY and SVGEGT. The CDR3 protein is CASRALVRGSFEQYF. The CDR3 DNA reads as TGTGCCAGCAGAGCCTTAGTGCGGGGGTCTTTCGAGCAGTACTTC.

This clonotype was seen ten or more times. The chain links TRBV5-4 to TRBJ2-7; 11 bases are shared with TRBD2. The CDR3 spans 16 residues. The V gene's germline CDR1 is SGHNT and CDR2 YYREEE (reference sequence). V shed 4 bases and J 3 bases; nucleotides not matched to a gene: 9. CDR3 protein: CASSRLAGGLVYEQYF. The CDR3 nucleotides read TGTGCCAGCAGCCGATTAGCGGGAGGGTTAGTCTACGAGCAGTACTTC.

This chain uses TRBV29-1 with TRBJ1-2; D uncertain. The germline gives CDR1 SQVTM, CDR2 ANQGSEA. The CDR3 has 11 residues. This chain's CDR3 is CSLGLGYGYTF. Written as DNA, the CDR3 is TGCAGTTTAGGTCTCGGCTATGGCTACACCTTC.

This clonotype was observed at least ten times. The chain joins TRBV20-1 to TRBJ1-1; 8 nucleotides align to TRBD1. This CDR3 has 13 amino acids. The V and J ends lost 1 base and 11 bases, in that order; junction bases with no gene match: 9. Germline CDR1 reads DFQATT; CDR2 reads SNEGSKA (reference sequence). The CDR3 is CSARAKTGAGAFF. The CDR3 DNA follows: TGCAGTGCTAGAGCAAAGACAGGGGCCGGGGCTTTCTTT.

At least ten counts were recorded for this clonotype. The chain is built from TRBV7-6 and TRBJ1-1, with TRBD1 as a possible D gene (6 bases). Germline V CDR1 and CDR2: SGHVS, FNYEAQ. The V end was cut by 5 bases, the J end by 3 bases, with 16 bases between. This CDR3 has 15 residues. The CDR3 nucleotides are TGTGCCAGCAGCAGGACAGTGGGTGTGGACACTGAAGCTTTCTTT. Protein: CASSRTVGVDTEAFF.

Only a few counts were recorded for this clonotype. This rearrangement joins TRBV27 to TRBJ2-5, with D perhaps assigned TRBD1 or TRBD2 (5 bases each). CDR1 is MNHEY and CDR2 is SMNVEV in the germline V gene (reference sequence). Trimming removed 9 bases from V and 4 bases from J, with 15 bases in between. This CDR3 is built from 13 residues. The CDR3, as DNA: TGTGCCAGGAATAGAGGGGTAATAGAGACCCAGTACTTC. Translating it yields CARNRGVIETQYF.

The genes are TRBV15 and TRBJ1-2, with D maybe TRBD1 (5 bases). Trimming took 3 bases from V and 7 from J, leaving 15 bases between them. This CDR3 spans 14 amino acids. Per germline, CDR1 LNHNV and CDR2 YYDKDF (reference sequence). DNA for the CDR3: TGTGCCACCAGCAGTGTACAGGCGTGGGCTGGCTACACCTTC. Amino acid sequence: CATSSVQAWAGYTF.

This clonotype showed up just a few times. This sequence joins TRBV19 and TRBJ2-7, with D possibly matching TRBD1 (6 bases). V was pared by 6 bases and J by 4 bases, with 16 bases between. CDR1 is LNHDA, CDR2 SQIVND, per germline (reference sequence). CDR3 length: 14 residues. CDR3 nucleotides: TGTGCCAGTAGCCTCATGACAGGCCCGTACGAGCAGTACTTC. This encodes CASSLMTGPYEQYF. The entire variable domain, with the rest obtained from reference TRBV19 and TRBJ2-7, is as follows: DGGITQSPKYLFRKEGQNVTLSCEQNLNHDAMYWYRQDPGQGLRLIYYSQIVNDFQKGDIAEGYSVSREKKESFPLTVTSAQKNPTAFYLCASSLMTGPYEQYFGPGTRLTVT.

The rearrangement uses TRBV7-9 and TRBJ1-2, with 10 positions matching TRBD1. V lost 4 bases and J lost 7; bases outside the gene matches: 12. From germline, CDR1 is SEHNR and CDR2 FQNEAQ (reference sequence). CDR3 length: 16 residues. Written as DNA, the CDR3 is TGTGCCAGCAGCTCCGGGACAGGGGACCCTATTGGTGGCTACACCTTC. It specifies CASSSGTGDPIGGYTF.

The V gene is TRBV13, the J gene TRBJ2-3; 10 nucleotides match TRBD2. Germline loops: CDR1 PRHDT, CDR2 FYEKMQ (reference sequence). J was trimmed by 4 bases and V by 2 bases; bases with no gene match: 3. This CDR3 region has 15 residues. DNA for the CDR3: TGTGCCAGCAGCTTATGGACTAGCGGTGCAGATACGCAGTATTTT. Translation: CASSLWTSGADTQYF. The full variable domain, completed using reference TRBV13 and TRBJ2-3, is AAGVIQSPRHLIKEKRETATLKCYPIPRHDTVYWYQQGPGQDPQFLISFYEKMQSDKGSIPDRFSAQQFSDYHSELNMSSLELGDSALYFCASSLWTSGADTQYFGPGTRLTVL.

The chain recombines TRBV12-3 or TRBV12-4 with TRBJ2-3, with 7 bases fitting TRBD2. The V gene end was trimmed by 4 bases and the J gene end by 3 bases; junction bases not matched to a gene: 10. The CDR3 sequence is 16 residues long. CDR3 nucleotide sequence: TGTGCCAGCAGTTACCCTAGCGGAAGAGGGACAGATACGCAGTATTTT. It yields the protein CASSYPSGRGTDTQYF.

Remarks on this clonotype: A read error may explain this, as a much larger clone is one base away. The rearrangement joins TRBV12-3 or TRBV12-4 to TRBJ2-7; weak D call: TRBD2 (6 bases). The CDR3 length is 13 residues. V was clipped by 1 base and J by 6 bases, with 10 bases between them. The CDR3 reads CASSLDRRVEQYF. The DNA for the CDR3 is TGTGCCAGCAGTTTAGACAGGAGGGTCGAGCAGTACTTC.

In its sample, this clonotype was seen many times. The CDR3, as DNA: TGTGCCAGCAGCTTAGAAGGATACCGCGCTTTCTTT. It encodes CASSLEGYRAFF. The chain links TRBV7-2 to TRBJ1-1; D is uncertain. V lost 1 base, J lost 11 bases, and 11 bases lay in between. In germline, CDR1 is SGHTA, CDR2 FQGNSA. This CDR3 region has 12 residues.

This clonotype was found many times. This chain uses TRBV4-1 with TRBJ2-7; 8 bases match TRBD1. The CDR3 totals 15 residues. Germline CDR1 reads MGHRA; CDR2 reads YSYEKL. V was clipped by 5 bases and J by 3 bases; unmatched bases: 9. The CDR3 region is CASSSDRVHYYEQYF. CDR3 bases: TGCGCCAGCAGCTCGGACAGGGTGCACTACTACGAGCAGTACTTC.